These T cell receptor beta chains were read from a single sample in a study of CD8+ T cells in alopecia areata. Assay used: immunoSEQ multiplex PCR; TCRdb lists only in-frame clones, some missing. The table has about 97,000 clones, around 45% seen once; the top ten hold 1% to 1.5%. Material: CD4+ T cells sorted from blood. The source is a human donor with alopecia areata. CDR3s include the opening cysteine and the closing phenylalanine or tryptophan. A D gene is named only where the DNA matches it firmly. Part of the rows lack a size; the others show once, few, many or a class for expanded clones.

D	V	J	size	DNA	CDR3
NA	TRBV19	TRBJ1-1	NA	TGTGCCAGTGATATTCCGGGGAGGAACACTGAAGCTTTCTTT	CASDIPGRNTEAFF
NA	TRBV11-2	TRBJ1-1	NA	TGTGCCAGCAGCTTGCAGAACACTGAAGCTTTCTTT	CASSLQNTEAFF
TRBD1	TRBV30	TRBJ2-1	NA	TGTGCCTGGGTTCTCAGGGGGTCGTCATACAATGAGCAGTTCTTC	CAWVLRGSSYNEQFF
NA	TRBV7-2	TRBJ2-7	NA	TGTGCCAGCAGCTTAGGTCCGGGGTCCTACGAGCAGTACTTC	CASSLGPGSYEQYF
NA	TRBV7-9	TRBJ1-1	few	TGTGCCAGCAGCTTAGTCGGACTCAGGAACACTGAAGCTTTCTTT	CASSLVGLRNTEAFF
TRBD2	TRBV5-6	TRBJ2-5	NA	TGTGCCAGCAGCCTTACTAGCGGGGAGACCCAGTACTTC	CASSLTSGETQYF
NA	TRBV5-1	TRBJ2-1	few	TGCGCCAGCAGCTTGGTTTCGACCGTCTACAATGAGCAGTTCTTC	CASSLVSTVYNEQFF
NA	TRBV30	TRBJ2-5	NA	TGTGCCTGGAGCTTAGGAGAGACCCAGTACTTC	CAWSLGETQYF
NA	TRBV29-1	TRBJ1-2	NA	TGCAGCGTTGAAGACCGGGACTTAAGGCGGGGCTACACCTTC	CSVEDRDLRRGYTF
NA	TRBV14	TRBJ1-1	NA	TGTGCCAGCAGCCGATCGACGGCCGGGGTTGAAGCTTTCTTT	CASSRSTAGVEAFF
NA	TRBV5-1	TRBJ1-1	NA	TGCGCCAGCAGCGGTCAGGGGTCGGACATGAACACTGAAGCTTTCTTT	CASSGQGSDMNTEAFF
TRBD1	TRBV5-1	TRBJ2-7	few	TGCGCCAGCAGCAATGGACAGGGGCCCGAGCAGTACTTC	CASSNGQGPEQYF
NA	TRBV7-7	TRBJ2-5	NA	TGTGCTAGCAGCAGAGGGGAGACCCAGTACTTC	CASSRGETQYF
TRBD1	TRBV19	TRBJ2-1	NA	TGTGCCAGTAGTTCGGGGACAGGGGGCCTGAGGCAGTTCTTC	CASSSGTGGLRQFF
TRBD1	TRBV18	TRBJ2-5	NA	TGTGCCAGCTCATCGGGACAGCAAGAGACCCAGTACTTC	CASSSGQQETQYF
TRBD2	TRBV29-1	TRBJ2-3	NA	TGCAGCACCTCGACTAGCGGGAGGGGAGATACGCAGTATTTT	CSTSTSGRGDTQYF
NA	TRBV28	TRBJ2-5	NA	TGTGCCAGCAGTTTATTACTCGGGGGAACGGAGACCCAGTACTTC	CASSLLLGGTETQYF
NA	TRBV30	TRBJ1-2	NA	TGTGCCTGGAGTGAGTCGATGGGGATCAACTATGGCTACACCTTC	CAWSESMGINYGYTF
NA	TRBV20-1	TRBJ2-7	NA	TGCAGTGCTAGAATCCCCGAGCAGTACTTC	CSARIPEQYF
NA	TRBV19	TRBJ2-6	few	TGTGCCAGTAGTAAGGGGGTCGACGGGGCCAACGTCCTGACTTTC	CASSKGVDGANVLTF
NA	TRBV12-5	TRBJ2-1	NA	TGTGCTAGTGGTTTGGGGACTGGCTCCTACAATGAGCAGTTCTTC	CASGLGTGSYNEQFF
NA	TRBV29-1	TRBJ1-2	NA	TGCAGCGTTGATGTAGACTTTAACTATGGCTACACCTTC	CSVDVDFNYGYTF
TRBD1	TRBV6-4	TRBJ2-7	few	TGTGCCAGCACCCGAGGACAGGGATGTAACGAGCAGTACTTC	CASTRGQGCNEQYF